This TCR beta chain was documented in a study of vaccination and CD4 T cells after COVID-19. Study information: Six male and four female convalescents took part, two of them Hispanic.

Treatment noted: roughly 10-day PBMC culture with coronavirus spike peptide pools or control peptides (ViraFEST assay). It was before the COVID-19 pandemic (2011-2018) that the unexposed donor's CD4+ T cells were collected. CDR1 is ENHRY, CDR2 SYGVKD, per germline. The CDR3 has 12 amino acids. Deletions cut 8 bases from V and 2 bases from J, with 9 bases between. This clonotype has just a few counts. Its antigen is not known. Cultured CD4+ T cell DNA was sequenced using the Oncomine TCR Beta short-read assay. Genomic DNA was isolated from CD4+ T cells that had been cultured. TCRdb independently ran MiXCR on the PCR reads; one entry per CDR3 protein. The sample yields over 5,000 distinct CDR3 sequences, about 37% seen once.

This receptor was obtained from a human donor in good health. The chain has TRBV10-3 and TRBJ2-5; the D is unclear. Sample: CD4+ T cells from blood, cultured in vitro. This chain's CDR3 is CAIGWTQETQYF. For the CDR3, the DNA is TGTGCCATCGGTTGGACGCAAGAGACCCAGTACTTC.